This TCR beta chain was sequenced during a study of T cell repertoires in cytomegalovirus infection. Across the whole study: Public TCR beta signature analysis indicated the presence of both CMV infection and matching HLA type. The study's findings and limits: Cumulative public TCR beta family frequency identified carriers of CMV plus the relevant HLA.

Using its own MiXCR run on the reads, TCRdb lists one record per CDR3 protein. The sample lists 830,000 or so distinct CDR3 sequences; approximately 29% were seen once. As to this clonotype: Its specificity is unknown.

The V end was cut by 5 bases, the J end by 5 bases, with 12 bases between. The CDR3 contains 14 residues. CDR1 and CDR2 from the germline V gene are LNHDA and SQIVND (reference sequence). The input for sequencing was cultured CD8+ T cells from PBMCs, taken from culture after CMV antigen stimulation. This TCR derives from a human donor in good health (CMV status not recorded). Some clones in this sample may be carry-over from other donors' samples. The chain combines TRBV19 with TRBJ1-4, with a tentative D call TRBD1 (6 bases). The CDR3 DNA follows: TGTGCCAGTAGTTTGGACAGATCAAATGAAAAACTGTTTTTT. Its protein product is CASSLDRSNEKLFF.